These 21 T cell receptor beta chains share one sample of origin, sequenced in a study of patients and donors after allogeneic stem cell transplantation. From the RT-PCR reads, TCRdb called clonotypes with MiXCR, one entry per CDR3 protein. The sample lists some 880,000 distinct CDR3 sequences; about a sixth were seen once. The material sequenced was blood, either unsorted or a sorted T cell fraction (not recorded which). Source of these receptors: a human donor who was either an allogeneic HSCT recipient or a stem cell or donor lymphocyte infusion donor (not recorded which). It is not recorded whose cells these are; they may come from a transplant donor.

This clonotype was seen only a few times. The chain links TRBV24-1 to TRBJ2-7; 7 bases line up with TRBD1. Germline CDR1 is KGHDR and CDR2 is SFDVKD. V gave up 3 bases and J gave up 6 bases; unmatched junction bases: 7. The CDR3 runs 14 residues. CDR3 sequence: CATSDRGQPLEQYF. The CDR3 nucleotides read TGTGCCACCAGTGATCGGGGACAGCCGCTCGAGCAGTACTTC.

This clonotype was counted at least ten times. The genes are TRBV27 and TRBJ2-7; D possibly corresponds to TRBD2 (6 bases). Germline CDR1 MNHEY, CDR2 SMNVEV (reference sequence). Trimming left V 8 bases short and J 6 bases short, with 23 bases between. The CDR3 covers 15 residues. As DNA, the CDR3 is TGTGCCAGCCGTACGGAGGGACGGGGCTTTTCCGAGCAGTACTTC. Its translation: CASRTEGRGFSEQYF.

V and J are TRBV5-1 and TRBJ1-1; D is uncertain. V lost 1 base and J lost 0, with 13 bases in between. CDR1 SGHRS and CDR2 YFSETQ come from the germline V gene. This CDR3 spans 16 amino acids. Written as DNA, the CDR3 is TGCGCCAGCAGCTTGTCCGGTTCCCCCATGAACACTGAAGCTTTCTTT. This gives the protein CASSLSGSPMNTEAFF.

This clonotype was detected only a few times. The chain recombines TRBV5-1 with TRBJ2-7; D gene ambiguous. CDR3 size: 13 residues. The germline V gene encodes CDR1 SGHRS and CDR2 YFSETQ. V gave up 0 bases and J gave up 2 bases, with 6 bases separating them. CDR3 sequence: CASSLEIAYEQYF. The CDR3 nucleotides read TGCGCCAGCAGCTTGGAAATCGCCTACGAGCAGTACTTC.

The chain employs TRBV4-1 and TRBJ1-4; no firm D call. CDR1 is MGHRA, CDR2 YSYEKL, per germline. The CDR3 is 15 residues long. V lost 4 bases and J lost 4, with 13 bases in between. CDR3 loop: CASSLVRLGNEKLFF. CDR3 coding DNA: TGCGCCAGCAGCCTTGTGAGGCTAGGTAATGAAAAACTGTTTTTT.

The chain has TRBV19 and TRBJ1-1, with D uncertain. This CDR3 has 12 amino acids. The germline V and J ends were trimmed by 8 bases and 1 base, with 8 bases remaining between them. CDR1 is LNHDA and CDR2 is SQIVND in the germline V gene (reference sequence). The CDR3 DNA follows: TGTGCCAGTCGGTACGGGAACACTGAAGCTTTCTTT. It yields the protein CASRYGNTEAFF.

This clonotype was counted a few times. The chain couples TRBV20-1 to TRBJ1-2; no definite D call. The length of the CDR3 is 12 residues. Trimming took 2 bases from V and 0 from J, leaving 4 bases between them. CDR1 and CDR2 from the germline V gene are DFQATT and SNEGSKA (reference sequence). CDR3 in DNA: TGCAGTGCTAGATGGCCTAACTATGGCTACACCTTC. This gives the protein CSARWPNYGYTF.

The sample holds a few counts of this clonotype. The chain has TRBV10-3 and TRBJ2-3; the D is unclear. V lost 3 bases and J lost 7, with 5 bases in between. The CDR3 sequence is 11 residues long. Germline-derived CDR1 and CDR2 are ENHRY and SYGVKD. Here the CDR3 reads CAISDSNTQYF. In DNA form, the CDR3 reads TGTGCCATCAGTGACAGTAATACGCAGTATTTT.

This CDR3 reads CASCPRLGLENTIYF. CDR3 DNA: TGTGCCAGCTGCCCTAGGTTGGGGTTAGAAAACACCATATATTTT. J is TRBJ1-3 and V is TRBV2; no clear D. CDR1 is SNHLY, CDR2 FYNNEI, per germline. CDR3 length: 15 residues. Trimming cost V 8 bases and J 6 bases, with 20 bases left between them.

This chain uses TRBV5-1 with TRBJ2-7, with D tentatively TRBD2 (6 bases). CDR3 length: 17 residues. The V end lost 5 bases, the J end lost 0 bases, and 21 bases lay between the germline ends. Germline loops: CDR1 SGHRS, CDR2 YFSETQ. CDR3 amino acids: CASSLPGLGLSSYEQYF. In DNA, the CDR3 is TGCGCCAGCAGTTTACCGGGACTCGGTCTCAGCTCCTACGAGCAGTACTTC.

The rearrangement links TRBV10-3 to TRBJ2-1, with 13 bases fitting TRBD2. The length of the CDR3 is 15 residues. V was clipped by 5 bases and J by 5 bases; unmatched bases: 3. Germline-derived CDR1 and CDR2 are ENHRY and SYGVKD. CDR3 nucleotide sequence: TGTGCCATCAGTACCGGGACTAGCGGGAACAATGAGCAGTTCTTC. Translated, it gives CAISTGTSGNNEQFF.

The gene calls are TRBV11-3 and TRBJ2-1, with D perhaps TRBD1 (6 bases). CDR1 and CDR2 (germline): SGHNT, YENEEA. Between the trimmed V and J ends, which lost 1 base and 5 bases, there was a span of 15 bases. The CDR3 has 16 residues. The DNA for the CDR3 is TGTGCCAGCAGCTTAGTTCGAGGAACAGGGAACAATGAGCAGTTCTTC. Translating it yields CASSLVRGTGNNEQFF.

This clonotype was recorded a few times. The chain recombines TRBV24-1 with TRBJ2-3, with D possibly being TRBD1 (6 bases). Per the germline V gene, CDR1 is KGHDR and CDR2 is SFDVKD. V was pared by 0 bases and J by 5 bases, with 11 bases between. The CDR3 spans 15 residues. CDR3 coding DNA: TGTGCCACCAGTGATTTGGGACAGTTTCGAGATACGCAGTATTTT. The encoded protein is CATSDLGQFRDTQYF.

This clonotype was counted a few times. This chain uses TRBV7-9 with TRBJ1-2; D possibly corresponds to TRBD1 (5 bases). CDR1 is SEHNR and CDR2 is FQNEAQ in the germline V gene (reference sequence). The length of the CDR3 is 16 residues. Trimming removed 4 bases at V and 8 bases at J, with 23 bases between. The CDR3 DNA reads TGTGCCAGCAGCTCAGACTTGGGGACGCCTTCCCGGGGCTACACCTTC. It yields the protein CASSSDLGTPSRGYTF.

The chain combines TRBV20-1 with TRBJ1-1; TRBD1 agrees at 9 bases. CDR1 and CDR2 from the germline V gene are DFQATT and SNEGSKA (reference sequence). With V trimmed by 7 bases and J by 7 bases, 7 bases remained unmatched. The CDR3 has 12 residues. CDR3 nucleotides: TGCAGTGTCCCGGGACAGGGAGTTGAAGCTTTCTTT. This codes for CSVPGQGVEAFF.

The chain employs TRBV6-2 or TRBV6-3 and TRBJ2-1, with D possibly matching TRBD1 (8 bases). The V end lost 6 bases, the J end lost 0 bases, and 27 bases lay between the germline ends. CDR1 and CDR2 from the germline V gene are MNHEY and SVGEGT. The CDR3 runs to 20 residues. The DNA of the CDR3 is TGTGCCAGCAGCCTCCAACAGGGGGGGGGAAACCTCCCCTCCTACAATGAGCAGTTCTTC. Amino acid sequence: CASSLQQGGGNLPSYNEQFF.

This clonotype was seen a handful of times. The chain employs TRBV7-3 and TRBJ2-1, with D unresolved. Germline V lookup: CDR1 SGHTA, CDR2 FQGTGA. This CDR3 comprises 13 residues. Trimming left V 4 bases short and J 9 bases short, with 13 bases between. The CDR3 DNA reads TGTGCCAGCAGCTCGGATCCGGCGACTGAGCAGTTCTTC. Protein product: CASSSDPATEQFF. The complete variable domain, with remaining parts taken from reference TRBV7-3 and TRBJ2-1, reads GAGVSQTPSNKVTEKGKYVELRCDPISGHTALYWYRQSLGQGPEFLIYFQGTGAADDSGLPNDRFFAVRPEGSVSTLKIQRTERGDSAVYLCASSSDPATEQFFGPGTRLTVL.

The chain carries TRBV12-3 or TRBV12-4 and TRBJ1-3, with a tentative D call TRBD1 (5 bases). CDR3 size: 12 residues. Trimming shortened V by 8 bases and J by 9 bases, and 14 bases separated the two germline ends. This chain's CDR3 is CASSGTDLTIYF. In nucleotides, the CDR3 is TGTGCCAGCTCTGGGACGGACCTCACCATATATTTT.

There are a few counts of this clonotype. The chain links TRBV3-1 to TRBJ2-7, with 8 positions matching TRBD2. The V gene end was trimmed by 1 base and the J gene end by 3 bases; junction bases not matched to a gene: 5. Germline values: CDR1 LGHDT, CDR2 YNNKEL (reference sequence). The CDR3 totals 15 residues. The CDR3: CASSQGGSGVYEQYF. CDR3 bases: TGTGCCAGCAGCCAAGGAGGTAGCGGGGTCTACGAGCAGTACTTC.

The chain combines TRBV18 with TRBJ1-1; a weak D match, TRBD1 (5 bases). V lost 3 bases, J lost 1 base, and 9 bases lay in between. CDR1 is KGHSH, CDR2 LQKENI, per germline. The CDR3 covers 14 residues. The CDR3 sequence is CASSPKGPNTEAFF. Here the CDR3 DNA reads TGTGCCAGCTCACCGAAGGGGCCGAACACTGAAGCTTTCTTT.

The V call is TRBV5-1, the J call TRBJ1-2, with 7 bases matching TRBD1. V shed 4 bases, J shed 2 bases, and the junction held 8 bases outside the gene matches. The germline CDR1 and CDR2 sequences are SGHRS and YFSETQ. The CDR3 runs 15 residues. CDR3 loop: CASSAAGTVNYGYTF. CDR3 in DNA: TGCGCCAGCAGCGCGGCCGGGACAGTCAACTATGGCTACACCTTC.